One and the same sample provided the 22 T cell receptor beta chains below, sequenced in a study of control samples from healthy donors and cancer patients. Profiling relied on immunoSEQ multiplex PCR, and the TCRdb table lists in-frame clones only, not all of them. This table has tens of thousands of clones, just over 85% appearing once. Sequencing was done on a sample of PBMCs. The source is a woman aged 45 to 65 with lung cancer.

V is TRBV19 and J is TRBJ1-5; the match to TRBD1 covers 9 bases. Looked up from germline, CDR1 is LNHDA and CDR2 is SQIVND (reference sequence). Unmatched junction bases numbered 9, after V lost 6 bases and J lost 6 bases. This CDR3 contains 15 residues. In nucleotides, the CDR3 is TGTGCCAGTAGCACGACAGGGGGTGGGAGTCAGCCCCAGCATTTT. This codes for CASSTTGGGSQPQHF.

This rearrangement joins TRBV7-8 to TRBJ2-5; 9 bases agree with TRBD1. Per the germline V gene, CDR1 is SGHVS and CDR2 is FQNEAQ. With V trimmed by 5 bases and J by 5 bases, 9 bases remained unmatched. The CDR3 is 15 amino acids. CDR3 in amino acids: CASSNWTGVAETQYF. CDR3 DNA: TGTGCCAGCAGCAACTGGACAGGGGTCGCGGAGACCCAGTACTTC.

The chain links TRBV7-3 to TRBJ2-1; a possible D gene is TRBD2 (6 bases). With 3 bases removed from V and 0 bases from J, the gap between germline ends came to 15 bases. The germline V gene has CDR1 SGHTA and CDR2 FQGTGA. This CDR3 is built from 17 residues. The CDR3 DNA reads TGTGCCAGCAGCTTTTCTAAGGCGGGGAGCTCCTACAATGAGCAGTTCTTC. This translates into CASSFSKAGSSYNEQFF.

The V and J genes are TRBV19 and TRBJ2-7; TRBD2 matches 8 bases. Trimming at V came to 5 bases and at J to 1 base, leaving 7 bases not matched to a gene. Germline-derived CDR1 and CDR2 are LNHDA and SQIVND (reference sequence). This CDR3 is 15 amino acids long. CDR3: CASSPTGLASYEQYF. The CDR3 DNA sequence: TGTGCCAGTAGTCCGACCGGACTAGCATCCTACGAGCAGTACTTC.

The rearrangement uses TRBV7-2 and TRBJ1-5; D ambiguous. V lost 2 bases and J lost 5, with 7 bases in between. This CDR3 has 13 residues. Germline values: CDR1 SGHTA, CDR2 FQGNSA. CDR3: CASSLNLDQPQHF. The DNA for the CDR3 is TGTGCCAGCAGCTTAAACCTGGATCAGCCCCAGCATTTT. Full variable domain (outside the CDR3, taken from reference TRBV7-2 and TRBJ1-5): GAGVSQSPSNKVTEKGKDVELRCDPISGHTALYWYRQSLGQGLEFLIYFQGNSAPDKSGLPSDRFSAERTGGSVSTLTIQRTQQEDSAVYLCASSLNLDQPQHFGDGTRLSIL.

The chain links TRBV4-3 to TRBJ1-5; 9 bases match TRBD1. The CDR3 length is 15 residues. Trimming cost V 0 bases and J 5 bases; bases outside gene matches: 2. CDR1 and CDR2 (germline): LGHNA, YSLEER. DNA for the CDR3: TGCGCCAGCAGCCAAGAACAGGGGGCAGATCAGCCCCAGCATTTT. It specifies CASSQEQGADQPQHF.

The V gene is TRBV15, the J gene TRBJ1-2; D possibly corresponds to TRBD1 (6 bases). This CDR3 spans 13 amino acids. From germline, CDR1 is LNHNV and CDR2 YYDKDF (reference sequence). V gave up 0 bases and J gave up 7 bases, with 9 bases separating them. For the CDR3, the DNA is TGTGCCACCAGCAGAGATCAAGGGGGTGGCTACACCTTC. Protein: CATSRDQGGGYTF.

The chain has TRBV7-8 and TRBJ2-3; 12 bases are shared with TRBD2. V was clipped by 0 bases and J by 5 bases; unmatched bases: 6. The CDR3 covers 17 residues. Per germline, CDR1 SGHVS and CDR2 FQNEAQ. The CDR3 protein is CASSLATTSGGKDTQYF. DNA of the CDR3: TGTGCCAGCAGCTTAGCGACGACTAGCGGGGGTAAAGATACGCAGTATTTT.

The rearrangement joins TRBV3-1 (or the pseudogene TRBV3-2) to TRBJ1-2; D is uncertain. V lost 4 bases to trimming and J lost 4 bases, with 10 bases between them. The CDR3 runs 13 residues. Germline CDR1 is LGHDT and CDR2 is YNNKEL (reference sequence). The CDR3 region is CASSPTTVYGYTF. CDR3 sequence (DNA): TGTGCCAGCAGCCCCACGACGGTCTATGGCTACACCTTC.

The gene calls are TRBV5-1 and TRBJ1-4, with no clear D. Germline CDR1 is SGHRS and CDR2 is YFSETQ. Trimming shortened V by 0 bases and J by 0 bases, and 3 bases separated the two germline ends. This CDR3 has 14 residues. Here the CDR3 DNA reads TGCGCCAGCAGCTTGGCAGCAACTAATGAAAAACTGTTTTTT. It codes for CASSLAATNEKLFF.

This chain connects TRBV20-1 to TRBJ1-2; no firm D call. V was cut by 4 bases and J by 8 bases, with 11 bases left in between. Germline V CDR1 and CDR2: DFQATT, SNEGSKA (reference sequence). The CDR3 contains 11 residues. CDR3 nucleotides: TGCAGTGCTATCAAAACGAGGGGCTACACCTTC. It is translated as CSAIKTRGYTF.

J is TRBJ2-2 and V is TRBV15; TRBD2 matches 8 bases. V was pared by 0 bases and J by 8 bases, with 14 bases of the junction left unmatched. The CDR3 is made up of 18 amino acids. In germline, CDR1 is LNHNV, CDR2 YYDKDF (reference sequence). Written as DNA, the CDR3 is TGTGCCACCAGCAGAGATTACGGGACTAGTGATGGAGCGGGGGAGCTGTTTTTT. Its translation: CATSRDYGTSDGAGELFF.

J is TRBJ1-6 and V is TRBV6-4; 7 bases line up with TRBD1. The CDR3 sequence is 13 residues long. V dropped 8 bases and J dropped 8; count of bases not matched to a gene: 6. CDR1 MRHNA and CDR2 SNTAGT come from the germline V gene. The DNA for the CDR3 is TGTGCCAGCGAGGGCAGGGGGTATTCACCCCTCCACTTT. Translated: CASEGRGYSPLHF.

The chain combines TRBV11-2 with TRBJ1-6; possibly TRBD1 for D (6 bases). CDR3 length: 14 residues. In germline, CDR1 is SGHAT, CDR2 FQNNGV. Trimming removed 1 base from V and 10 bases from J, with 11 bases in between. In nucleotides, the CDR3 is TGTGCCAGCAGCTTAGTTACGGGGGGCTCACCCCTCCACTTT. It specifies CASSLVTGGSPLHF.

This chain links TRBV5-4 with TRBJ1-2; 11 nucleotides align to TRBD1. The CDR3 has 16 residues. Germline CDR1 reads SGHNT; CDR2 reads YYREEE (reference sequence). V lost 3 bases, J lost 6 bases, and 10 bases stayed unmatched. The CDR3 DNA sequence: TGTGCCAGCAGCTCGCGGACAGGGGGCGCCCTCAATGGCTACACCTTC. Translated: CASSSRTGGALNGYTF.

The V call is TRBV30, the J call TRBJ1-3; D is possibly TRBD1 (6 bases). This CDR3 has 13 amino acids. Germline V CDR1 and CDR2: GTSNPN, SVGIG (reference sequence). The V and J ends lost 5 bases and 4 bases respectively, with 12 bases between them. CDR3 region: CAWAQGFGNTIYF. For the CDR3, the DNA is TGTGCCTGGGCTCAGGGGTTCGGAAACACCATATATTTT.

The chain couples TRBV7-2 to TRBJ1-1, with 7 bases identical to TRBD1. V was pared by 8 bases and J by 1 base, with 4 bases of the junction left unmatched. Germline CDR1 is SGHTA and CDR2 is FQGNSA. The CDR3 has 13 amino acids. The CDR3 DNA follows: TGTGCCAGCGGGCGGGACAGGAACACTGAAGCTTTCTTT. It is translated as CASGRDRNTEAFF.

The chain has TRBV5-4 and TRBJ2-5, with 7 bases fitting TRBD2. Trimming removed 0 bases from V and 5 bases from J; junction bases left unmatched: 4. Germline CDR1 SGHNT, CDR2 YYREEE (reference sequence). The CDR3 runs 14 residues. The CDR3 loop is CASSLGGLEETQYF. CDR3 nucleotide sequence: TGTGCCAGCAGCTTGGGCGGACTAGAGGAGACCCAGTACTTC.

J is TRBJ1-5 and V is TRBV4-1; no clear D gene. The CDR3 is made up of 14 amino acids. Trimming removed 1 base at V and 0 bases at J, with 4 bases between. CDR1 MGHRA and CDR2 YSYEKL come from the germline V gene. CDR3 nucleotides: TGCGCCAGCAGCCAAGCCTTTAGCAATCAGCCCCAGCATTTT. As protein: CASSQAFSNQPQHF.

V is TRBV5-6 and J is TRBJ1-2; TRBD1 aligns across 8 bases. The germline V gene has CDR1 SGHDT and CDR2 YYEEEE. The trim removed 0 bases at V and 7 bases at J, leaving 5 bases unmatched. The CDR3 covers 14 residues. The CDR3 region has the DNA TGTGCCAGCAGCTTGGGTAGGACAGGGAGTGGCTACACCTTC. Protein product: CASSLGRTGSGYTF.

J is TRBJ1-6 and V is TRBV5-5; TRBD1 agrees at 7 bases. V lost 2 bases to trimming and J lost 4 bases; unmatched junction nucleotides: 3. The CDR3 spans 15 residues. Germline assignment: CDR1 SGHKS and CDR2 YYEKEE (reference sequence). The CDR3 nucleotides read TGTGCCAGCAGCTTTACAGGGGATTATAATTCACCCCTCCACTTT. It translates to CASSFTGDYNSPLHF.

The genes are TRBV18 and TRBJ2-7; the match to TRBD1 covers 9 bases. The CDR3 spans 12 residues. In germline, CDR1 is KGHSH, CDR2 LQKENI. Unmatched junction bases numbered 3, after V lost 6 bases and J lost 6 bases. In DNA form, the CDR3 reads TGTGCCAGCTCTCTGGGACAGGGCGAGCAGTACTTC. Translation: CASSLGQGEQYF.